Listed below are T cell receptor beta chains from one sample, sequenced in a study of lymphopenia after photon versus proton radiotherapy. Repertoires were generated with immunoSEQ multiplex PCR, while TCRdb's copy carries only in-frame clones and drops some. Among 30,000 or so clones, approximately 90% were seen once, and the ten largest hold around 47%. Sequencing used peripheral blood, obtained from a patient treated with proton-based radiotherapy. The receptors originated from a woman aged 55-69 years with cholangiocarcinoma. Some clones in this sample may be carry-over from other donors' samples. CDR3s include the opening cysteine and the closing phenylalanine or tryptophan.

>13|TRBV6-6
CASGQGGQETQYF
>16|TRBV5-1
CASSLERASGTDTQYF
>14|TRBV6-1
CASSEPNYYYGYTF
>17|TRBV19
CASSKDARGARINEQFF
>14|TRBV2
CASFTGGAGYGYTF
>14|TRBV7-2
CASSFTPLNTEAFF
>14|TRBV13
CASSAGRGNQPQHF
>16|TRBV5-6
CASSPPGSGRSYEQYF
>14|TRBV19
CASRSPGTLHTQYF
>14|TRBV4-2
CASSQGPGGYEQYF
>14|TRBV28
CASSPRLKAAEAFF
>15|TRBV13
CASSRSGLGTDTQYF
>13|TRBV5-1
CASSLDGHIGYTF
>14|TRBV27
CASSLIGPLYGYTF
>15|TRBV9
CASSVEAGGPYEQYF
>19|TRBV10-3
CAISGISGGIDSGANVLTF
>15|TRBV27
CASRSQGSGNQPQHF
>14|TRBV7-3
CASSPRQGYGEQYF
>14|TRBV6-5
CASQYSGRTDTQYF
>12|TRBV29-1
CSVGGGNYEQYF
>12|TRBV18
CASSPQENTQYF
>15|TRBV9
CASSSSGQHNQPQHF
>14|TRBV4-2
CASSRTSGGETQYF
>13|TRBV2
CASATGVKEKLFF
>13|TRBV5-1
CASSFGAEETQYF
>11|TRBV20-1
CSALDAYEQYF
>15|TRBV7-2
CASSLARERADTQYF
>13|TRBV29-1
CSVEGQGLYGYTF
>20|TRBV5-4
CASSLDGTSGRAWAKNIQYF
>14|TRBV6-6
CASRSGQSYNEQFF
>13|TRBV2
CASTKQGLVKLFF
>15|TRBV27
CASKRDSHRDNEQFF
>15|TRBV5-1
CASSSGTANNNEQFF
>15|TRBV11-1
CASSFLAGGQNEQYF
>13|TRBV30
CAWSVMGNQPQHF
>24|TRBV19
CASSIDARGWLAGGRTKSTDTQYF
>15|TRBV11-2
CASSLAPGQGFEAFF
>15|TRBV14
CASSQGTEEGYEQYF
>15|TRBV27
CASSPVTSGALGRYF
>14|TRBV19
CASTSRQGASEQYF
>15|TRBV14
CASSQGSGGFYEQYF
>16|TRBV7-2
CASSLAPSGVRDTQYF
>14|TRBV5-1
CASSLVGGHNEQFF
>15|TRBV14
CASRPSGGPFGTQYF
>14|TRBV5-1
CASSLESRNNEQFF
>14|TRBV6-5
CATNSRGDSDTQYF
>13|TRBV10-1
CASSGQVRETQYF
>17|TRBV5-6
CASSFLQSVPSGNTIYF
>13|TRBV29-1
CSVEDLPGYGYTF
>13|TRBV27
CASSLWGNTEAFF
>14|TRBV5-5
CASAQVGLPYEQYF
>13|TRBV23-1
CASSLPGGDTIYF
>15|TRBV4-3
CASSLNALGANVLTF
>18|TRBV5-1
CASSLAGTSGGYGETQYF
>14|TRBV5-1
CASSTDPNTGELFF